This T cell receptor (beta chain) was profiled in a study of CD8+ T cells in alopecia areata. About the research overall: Treated patients received severity scores based on the percentage of scalp area affected.

Unmatched junction bases numbered 7, after V lost 4 bases and J lost 8 bases. The CDR3 is 14 residues long. Germline V lookup: CDR1 SGDLS, CDR2 YYNGEE. The treatment denotes: oral pan-JAK inhibitor, 5-10 mg twice daily. About this clone itself: What it recognizes is unknown.

cDNA prepared by RNA extraction and subsequent reverse transcription served as the template for sequencing. The data were produced by immunoSEQ multiplex PCR, yet TCRdb's version contains in-frame clones alone and is incomplete. The profile shows some 96,000 clones, roughly three fifths of them singletons. Study-level points and caveats: Affected lesional scalp, above all in alopecia totalis/universalis, was more clonal than normal scalp. There were many expanded lesional clones persisting in scalp and blood during tofacitinib. Treatment with tofacitinib significantly lowered scalp clonality and reduced expanded CD8+ clones among the top 100.

This receptor was obtained from a human donor with alopecia areata. The starting material was CD8+ T cells sorted from blood, obtained at week 4, from a patient treated with tofacitinib. The rearrangement joins TRBV9 to TRBJ1-3; 9 positions match TRBD1. The CDR3 nucleotides are TGTGCCAGCAGCCAGGGACAGGGCAAGGACACCATATATTTT. Translation: CASSQGQGKDTIYF.